The 8 T cell receptor beta chains below were found in one sample sequenced in a study of T cells after yellow fever vaccination. TCRdb re-called the 5' RACE reads with MiXCR, one entry per CDR3 protein. In the table there are around 600,000 distinct CDR3 sequences, 10% to 15% of which are singletons. The sequenced sample was PBMCs, obtained on the day of the yellow fever booster vaccination. These receptors were collected from a man between 25 and 39 years old who received the YFV17D yellow fever vaccine.

This clonotype was observed a handful of times. The chain links TRBV10-3 to TRBJ2-5; 7 bases are shared with TRBD2. This CDR3 has 14 residues. V was clipped by 4 bases and J by 2 bases; unmatched bases: 4. Germline CDR1 is ENHRY and CDR2 is SYGVKD. The CDR3 DNA follows: TGTGCCATCAGTGGGCCTAGCGGACAAGAGACCCAGTACTTC. This gives the protein CAISGPSGQETQYF.

Regarding this clonotype: A read error may account for a junction end that differs from germline. The rearrangement joins TRBV7-8 to TRBJ2-7; TRBD1 matches 10 bases. CDR1 is SGHVS and CDR2 is FQNEAQ in the germline V gene. This CDR3 spans 13 amino acids. The CDR3 DNA reads as TGTGCCAGCAGCTTAAGAGAGACAGGGGGCCCCCGTTTC. Translated, it gives CASSLRETGGPRF.

A few counts support this clonotype. The chain carries TRBV5-5 and TRBJ1-2, with unresolved D. The ends were cut back, 2 bases at V and 0 bases at J, with 14 bases in the middle. Looked up from germline, CDR1 is SGHKS and CDR2 is YYEKEE (reference sequence). The CDR3 has 16 residues. The CDR3 nucleotides are TGTGCCAGCAGCTTAGACCCAGGAGGGTCTAACTATGGCTACACCTTC. As protein: CASSLDPGGSNYGYTF.

The sample holds a few counts of this clonotype. This rearrangement joins TRBV7-2 to TRBJ1-2; 11 bases line up with TRBD1. Losses at the gene ends were 5 bases for V and 7 bases for J; bases not matched to a gene: 9. This CDR3 has 15 residues. Germline V gene sequence: CDR1 SGHTA, CDR2 FQGNSA. CDR3 coding DNA: TGTGCCAGCAGCACCGCCGGGACAGGGGGATTTGGCTACACCTTC. Translating gives CASSTAGTGGFGYTF.

The chain employs TRBV20-1 and TRBJ2-7; a possible D gene is TRBD2 (6 bases). The germline CDR1 and CDR2 sequences are DFQATT and SNEGSKA (reference sequence). Trimming removed 5 bases at V and 6 bases at J, with 17 bases between. CDR3 length equals 13 residues. This CDR3 is CSARRVGLSEQYF. CDR3 in DNA: TGCAGTGCTCGGAGGGTGGGGTTGTCCGAGCAGTACTTC.

The table lists this clonotype with a few counts. The chain carries TRBV6-5 and TRBJ2-5; 8 bases match TRBD1. The germline V gene has CDR1 MNHEY and CDR2 SVGAGI. The V segment lost 2 bases and the J segment 5 bases; nucleotides outside the gene matches: 4. The length of the CDR3 is 14 residues. The DNA for the CDR3 is TGTGCCAGCAGTTACGTTAGGACAGGGGAGACCCAGTACTTC. Protein sequence: CASSYVRTGETQYF.

The table lists this clonotype with a few counts. This rearrangement joins TRBV6-1 to TRBJ2-3; the D call may be TRBD1 or TRBD2 (5 bases each). Germline CDR1 MNHNS, CDR2 SASEGT. This CDR3 comprises 15 residues. Trimming cost V 6 bases and J 1 base, with 14 bases left between them. CDR3 DNA sequence: TGTGCCAGCAGCCTGGGGCCGGGACGCACAGATACGCAGTATTTT. As protein: CASSLGPGRTDTQYF.

This clonotype showed up just a few times. The chain couples TRBV5-1 to TRBJ2-1; D is possibly TRBD2 (6 bases). The CDR3 has 14 amino acids. Deletions cut 4 bases from V and 8 bases from J, with 16 bases between. Germline values: CDR1 SGHRS, CDR2 YFSETQ. The CDR3 sequence: CASSTTSREDEQFF. The DNA of the CDR3 is TGCGCCAGCAGCACTACATCAAGGGAGGATGAGCAGTTCTTC.